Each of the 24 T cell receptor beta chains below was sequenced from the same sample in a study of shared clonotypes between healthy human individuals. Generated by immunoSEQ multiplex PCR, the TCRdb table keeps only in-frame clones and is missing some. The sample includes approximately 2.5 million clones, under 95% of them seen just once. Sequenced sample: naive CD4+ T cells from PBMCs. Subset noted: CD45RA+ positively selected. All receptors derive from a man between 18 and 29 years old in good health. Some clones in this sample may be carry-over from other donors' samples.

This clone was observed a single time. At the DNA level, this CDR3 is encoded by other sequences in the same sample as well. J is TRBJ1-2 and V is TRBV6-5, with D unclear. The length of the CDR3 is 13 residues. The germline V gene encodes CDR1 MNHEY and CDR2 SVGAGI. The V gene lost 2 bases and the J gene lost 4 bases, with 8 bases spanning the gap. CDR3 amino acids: CASSYGVGYGYTF. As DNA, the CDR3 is TGTGCCAGCAGTTACGGGGTTGGCTATGGCTACACCTTC.

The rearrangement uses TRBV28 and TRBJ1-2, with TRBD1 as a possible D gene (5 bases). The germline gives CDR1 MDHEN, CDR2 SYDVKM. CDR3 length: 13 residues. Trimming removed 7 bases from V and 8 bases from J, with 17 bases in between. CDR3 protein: CASKGRLFEGYTF. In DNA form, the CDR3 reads TGTGCCAGCAAGGGACGGCTGTTCGAAGGCTACACCTTC.

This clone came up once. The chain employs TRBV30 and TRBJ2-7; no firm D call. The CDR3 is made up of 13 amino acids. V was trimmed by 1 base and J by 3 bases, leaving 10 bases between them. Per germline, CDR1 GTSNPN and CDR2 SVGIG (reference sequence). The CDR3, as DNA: TGTGCCTGGAGTGAAAGTATATTCTACGAGCAGTACTTC. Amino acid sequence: CAWSESIFYEQYF.

The CDR3 loop is CASSIGGRPPAEAFF. The CDR3 nucleotides are TGTGCCAGTAGTATAGGGGGACGACCTCCAGCTGAAGCTTTCTTT. V is TRBV19 and J is TRBJ1-1; D is perhaps TRBD1 (5 bases). V gave up 1 base and J gave up 6 bases, with 15 bases separating them. The CDR3 covers 15 residues. Germline V CDR1 and CDR2: LNHDA, SQIVND (reference sequence).

CDR3 amino acids: CASTSTRRGAFF. CDR3 bases: TGTGCCAGCACCTCAACTCGGAGGGGAGCTTTCTTT. The gene calls are TRBV28 and TRBJ1-1; D might be TRBD1 (5 bases). The CDR3 consists of 12 residues. Germline lookup yields CDR1 MDHEN and CDR2 SYDVKM. The V gene lost 7 bases and the J gene lost 10 bases, with 16 bases spanning the gap. Variable domain in full (rest from reference TRBV28 and TRBJ1-1): DVKVTQSSRYLVKRTGEKVFLECVQDMDHENMFWYRQDPGLGLRLIYFSYDVKMKEKGDIPEGYSVSREKKERFSLILESASTNQTSMYLCASTSTRRGAFFGQGTRLTVV.

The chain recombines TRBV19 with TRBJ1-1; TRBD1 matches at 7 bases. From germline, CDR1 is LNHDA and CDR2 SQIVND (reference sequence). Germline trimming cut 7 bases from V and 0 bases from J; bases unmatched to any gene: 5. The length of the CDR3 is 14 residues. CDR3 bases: TGTGCCAGTATGTCGGGACAGCTGAACACTGAAGCTTTCTTT. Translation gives CASMSGQLNTEAFF.

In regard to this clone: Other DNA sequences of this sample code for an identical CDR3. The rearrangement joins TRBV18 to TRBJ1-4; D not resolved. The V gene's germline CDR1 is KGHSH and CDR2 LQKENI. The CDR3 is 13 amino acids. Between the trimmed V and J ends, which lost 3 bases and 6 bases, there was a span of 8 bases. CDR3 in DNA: TGTGCCAGCTCACCGGATATTGATGAAAAACTGTTTTTT. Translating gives CASSPDIDEKLFF. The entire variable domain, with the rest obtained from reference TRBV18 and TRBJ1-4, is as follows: NAGVMQNPRHLVRRRGQEARLRCSPMKGHSHVYWYRQLPEEGLKFMVYLQKENIIDESGMPKERFSAEFPKEGPSILRIQQVVRGDSAAYFCASSPDIDEKLFFGSGTQLSVL.

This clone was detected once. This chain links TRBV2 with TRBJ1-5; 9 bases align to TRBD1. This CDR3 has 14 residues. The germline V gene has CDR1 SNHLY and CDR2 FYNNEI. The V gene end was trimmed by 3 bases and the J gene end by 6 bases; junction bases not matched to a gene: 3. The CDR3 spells CASSDDRGTQPQHF. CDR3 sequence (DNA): TGTGCCAGCAGTGATGACAGGGGGACTCAGCCCCAGCATTTT.

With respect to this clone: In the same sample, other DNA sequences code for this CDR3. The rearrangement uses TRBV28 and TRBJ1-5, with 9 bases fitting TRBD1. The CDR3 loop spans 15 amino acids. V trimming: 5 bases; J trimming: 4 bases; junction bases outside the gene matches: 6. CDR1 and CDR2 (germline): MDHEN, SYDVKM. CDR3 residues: CASSLPGTGNQPQHF. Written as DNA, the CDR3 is TGTGCCAGCAGTCTTCCCGGGACAGGGAATCAGCCCCAGCATTTT.

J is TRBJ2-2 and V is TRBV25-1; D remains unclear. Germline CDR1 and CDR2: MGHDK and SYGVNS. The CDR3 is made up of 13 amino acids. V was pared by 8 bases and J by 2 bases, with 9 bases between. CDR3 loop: CASHSFNTGELFF. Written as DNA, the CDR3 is TGTGCCAGCCATTCCTTCAACACCGGGGAGCTGTTTTTT.

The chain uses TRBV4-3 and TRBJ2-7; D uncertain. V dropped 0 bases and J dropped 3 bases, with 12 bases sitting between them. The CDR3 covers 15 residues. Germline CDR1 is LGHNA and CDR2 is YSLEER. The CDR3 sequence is CASSQDLQSYYEQYF. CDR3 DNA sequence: TGCGCCAGCAGCCAAGACCTCCAAAGTTACTACGAGCAGTACTTC.

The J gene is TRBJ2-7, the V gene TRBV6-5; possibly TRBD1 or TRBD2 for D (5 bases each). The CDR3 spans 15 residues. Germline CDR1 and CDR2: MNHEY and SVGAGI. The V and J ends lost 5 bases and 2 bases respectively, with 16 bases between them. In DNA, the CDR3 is TGTGCCAGCAGTCCCGGACGGGGACCGACCTACGAGCAGTACTTC. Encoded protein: CASSPGRGPTYEQYF.

In DNA, the CDR3 is TGCGCCAGCAGCGCCCGACAGGTGAGCACTGAAGCTTTCTTT. Translated: CASSARQVSTEAFF. The gene calls are TRBV4-3 and TRBJ1-1, with D possibly matching TRBD1 (6 bases). The CDR3 runs 14 residues. From germline, CDR1 is LGHNA and CDR2 YSLEER. The ends were cut back, 5 bases at V and 4 bases at J, with 14 bases in the middle.

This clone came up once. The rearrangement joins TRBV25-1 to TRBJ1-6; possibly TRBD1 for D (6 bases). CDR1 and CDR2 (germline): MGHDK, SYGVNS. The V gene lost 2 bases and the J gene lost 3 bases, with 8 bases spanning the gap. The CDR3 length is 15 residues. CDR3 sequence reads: CASSEGGRYNSPLHF. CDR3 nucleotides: TGTGCCAGCAGTGAAGGGGGCCGCTATAATTCACCCCTCCACTTT.

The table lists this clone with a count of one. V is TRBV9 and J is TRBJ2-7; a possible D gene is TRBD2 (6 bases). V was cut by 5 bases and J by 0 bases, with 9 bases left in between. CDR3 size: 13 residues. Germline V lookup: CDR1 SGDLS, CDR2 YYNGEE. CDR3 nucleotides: TGTGCCAGCAGACGGGACTTCTCCTACGAGCAGTACTTC. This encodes CASRRDFSYEQYF.

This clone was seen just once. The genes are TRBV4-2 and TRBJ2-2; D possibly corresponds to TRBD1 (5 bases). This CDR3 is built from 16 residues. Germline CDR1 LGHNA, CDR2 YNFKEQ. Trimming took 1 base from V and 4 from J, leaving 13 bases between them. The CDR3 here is CASSQVDGHPTGELFF. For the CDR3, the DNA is TGTGCCAGCAGCCAAGTAGACGGACACCCCACCGGGGAGCTGTTTTTT.

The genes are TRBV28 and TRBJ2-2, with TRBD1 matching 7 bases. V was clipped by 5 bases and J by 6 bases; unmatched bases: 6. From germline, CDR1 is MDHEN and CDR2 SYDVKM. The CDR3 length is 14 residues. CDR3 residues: CASSPRTGSGELFF. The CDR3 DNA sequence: TGTGCCAGCAGTCCGCGGACAGGATCCGGGGAGCTGTTTTTT.

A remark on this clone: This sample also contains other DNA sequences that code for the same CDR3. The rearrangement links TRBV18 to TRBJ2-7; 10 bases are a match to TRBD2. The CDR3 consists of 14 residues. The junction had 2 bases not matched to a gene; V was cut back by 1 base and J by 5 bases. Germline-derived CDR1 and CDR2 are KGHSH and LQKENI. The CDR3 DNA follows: TGTGCCAGCTCACCACGGCTAGCGGGAGACGAGCAGTACTTC. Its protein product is CASSPRLAGDEQYF.

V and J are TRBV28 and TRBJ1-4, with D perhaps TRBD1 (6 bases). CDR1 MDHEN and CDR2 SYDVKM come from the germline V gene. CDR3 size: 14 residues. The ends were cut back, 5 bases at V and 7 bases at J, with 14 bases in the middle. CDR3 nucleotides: TGTGCCAGCAGTGGCCGACAGGCCAGTGAAAAACTGTTTTTT. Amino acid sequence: CASSGRQASEKLFF.

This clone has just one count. As DNA, the CDR3 is TGCGCCAGCAGCGCCCTATACGGGAGGGAAAAGACCCAGTACTTC. As protein: CASSALYGREKTQYF. The chain links TRBV5-1 to TRBJ2-5; TRBD2 aligns across 8 bases. There are 15 residues in the CDR3. V dropped 4 bases and J dropped 6; count of bases not matched to a gene: 11. Germline V gene sequence: CDR1 SGHRS, CDR2 YFSETQ.

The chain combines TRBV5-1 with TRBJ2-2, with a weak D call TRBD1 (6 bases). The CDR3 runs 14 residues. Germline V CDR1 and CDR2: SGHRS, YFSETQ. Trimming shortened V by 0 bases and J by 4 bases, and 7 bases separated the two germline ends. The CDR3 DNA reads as TGCGCCAGCAGCTTGGGGGGGCTCACCGGGGAGCTGTTTTTT. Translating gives CASSLGGLTGELFF.

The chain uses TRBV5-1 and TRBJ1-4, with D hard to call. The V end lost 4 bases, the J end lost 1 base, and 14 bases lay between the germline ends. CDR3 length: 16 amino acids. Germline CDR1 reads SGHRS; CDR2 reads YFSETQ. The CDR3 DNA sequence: TGCGCCAGCAGCCCCAGGAATCCAGGAACTAATGAAAAACTGTTTTTT. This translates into CASSPRNPGTNEKLFF.

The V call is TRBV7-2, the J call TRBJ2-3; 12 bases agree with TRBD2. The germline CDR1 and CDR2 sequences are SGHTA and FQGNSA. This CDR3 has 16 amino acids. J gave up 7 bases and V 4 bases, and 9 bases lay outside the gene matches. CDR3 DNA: TGTGCCAGCAGCTGGGGACTAGCGGGTGGCGGGTATACGCAGTATTTT. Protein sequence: CASSWGLAGGGYTQYF.

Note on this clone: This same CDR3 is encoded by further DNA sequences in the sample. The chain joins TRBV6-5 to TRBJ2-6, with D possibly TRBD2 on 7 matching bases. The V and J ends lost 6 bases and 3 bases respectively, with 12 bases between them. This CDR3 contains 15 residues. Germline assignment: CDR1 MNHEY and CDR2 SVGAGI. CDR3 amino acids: CASSPGGLGANVLTF. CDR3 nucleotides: TGTGCCAGCAGCCCCGGGGGGCTTGGGGCCAACGTCCTGACTTTC.